The 22 T cell receptor beta chains given below trace back to one sample, sequenced in a study of early stage breast cancer tumors. The table came from immunoSEQ multiplex PCR; TCRdb's copy has only in-frame clones and leaves some out. In the table there are some 8,000 clones, around three quarters of which are singletons. Sequencing was performed on normal breast tissue next to the tumor. These receptors were taken from a person aged 60 to 70 with breast cancer.

The gene calls are TRBV6-6 and TRBJ1-1, with TRBD1 as a possible D gene (5 bases). The CDR3 contains 14 residues. The germline CDR1 and CDR2 sequences are MNHNY and SVGAGI (reference sequence). V dropped 0 bases and J dropped 10 bases, with 15 bases sitting between them. CDR3 nucleotides: TGTGCCAGCAGTTACTCGAATCTTGGGGGAGTAGCTTTCTTT. Translated: CASSYSNLGGVAFF.

This clone was counted between two and nine times. The CDR3 sequence is CASSLVNSGEQYF. The DNA of the CDR3 is TGTGCCAGCAGCTTGGTTAATAGCGGGGAGCAGTACTTC. The V and J genes are TRBV5-4 and TRBJ2-7, with TRBD2 matching over 7 bases. Germline V CDR1 and CDR2: SGHNT, YYREEE (reference sequence). The ends lost 0 bases at V and 7 bases at J; junction bases unmatched: 4. This CDR3 spans 13 amino acids.

CDR3 sequence (DNA): TGTGCCAGCAGCTTACAGGGGGCCCTCACCACAGATACGCAGTATTTT. Translating gives CASSLQGALTTDTQYF. J is TRBJ2-3 and V is TRBV7-3; 8 bases line up with TRBD1. Germline trimming cut 2 bases from V and 2 bases from J; bases unmatched to any gene: 6. The CDR3 consists of 16 residues. Germline assignment: CDR1 SGHTA and CDR2 FQGTGA.

V usage is TRBV28 and J usage is TRBJ1-2; D is possibly TRBD1 (5 bases). The germline V and J ends were trimmed by 7 bases and 1 base, with 13 bases remaining between them. Germline lookup yields CDR1 MDHEN and CDR2 SYDVKM. This CDR3 has 14 residues. CDR3 coding DNA: TGTGCCAGCACCCTCCTGGGGGGTAACTATGGCTACACCTTC. Translated: CASTLLGGNYGYTF.

The chain couples TRBV7-9 to TRBJ1-2; unclear D gene. CDR1 and CDR2 (germline): SEHNR, FQNEAQ (reference sequence). The CDR3 extends over 11 amino acids. V lost 4 bases and J lost 8, with 8 bases in between. The CDR3 sequence: CASSSSGGYTF. In DNA, the CDR3 is TGTGCCAGCAGCTCATCAGGCGGCTACACCTTC. Filled out from reference TRBV7-9 and TRBJ1-2, the complete variable domain reads DTGVSQNPRHKITKRGQNVTFRCDPISEHNRLYWYRQTLGQGPEFLTYFQNEAQLEKSRLLSDRFSAERPKGSFSTLEIQRTEQGDSAMYLCASSSSGGYTFGSGTRLTVV.

The chain has TRBV23-1 and TRBJ2-7; D remains ambiguous. TRBV23-1 is identified as an open reading frame with a role that is uncertain. Trimming shortened V by 6 bases and J by 5 bases, and 8 bases separated the two germline ends. This CDR3 is built from 11 residues. The CDR3 bases are TGCGCCAGCAGCGCTCCCAACGAGCAGTACTTC. It is translated as CASSAPNEQYF.

This rearrangement joins TRBV28 to TRBJ1-6; a possible D gene is TRBD1 (6 bases). Per the germline V gene, CDR1 is MDHEN and CDR2 is SYDVKM. Trimming removed 6 bases from V and 3 bases from J, with 18 bases in between. There are 17 residues in the CDR3. CDR3 sequence reads: CASSPGAGDSYNSPLHF. DNA for the CDR3: TGTGCCAGCAGCCCTGGGGCAGGGGATAGCTATAATTCACCCCTCCACTTT.

V is TRBV5-4 and J is TRBJ2-5, with 9 bases fitting TRBD1. This CDR3 is 15 amino acids long. Germline V gene sequence: CDR1 SGHNT, CDR2 YYREEE (reference sequence). The V and J ends lost 2 bases and 7 bases, in that order; junction bases with no gene match: 9. The CDR3 is CASSFDEDRGLTQYF. In nucleotides, the CDR3 is TGTGCCAGCAGCTTTGATGAGGACAGGGGTCTGACCCAGTACTTC. The variable domain in full, completed from reference TRBV5-4 and TRBJ2-5, reads ETGVTQSPTHLIKTRGQQVTLRCSSQSGHNTVSWYQQALGQGPQFIFQYYREEENGRGNFPPRFSGLQFPNYSSELNVNALELDDSALYLCASSFDEDRGLTQYFGPGTRLLVL.

The rearrangement joins TRBV5-6 to TRBJ1-5; D remains unclear. Germline assignment: CDR1 SGHDT and CDR2 YYEEEE. CDR3 size: 13 residues. Trimming shortened V by 0 bases and J by 5 bases, and 6 bases separated the two germline ends. Written as DNA, the CDR3 is TGTGCCAGCAGCTTGGAGGAGGATCAGCCCCAGCATTTT. Amino acids: CASSLEEDQPQHF.

This chain connects TRBV5-4 to TRBJ1-2; TRBD1 matches at 7 bases. Trimming cost V 2 bases and J 0 bases; bases outside gene matches: 4. Per germline, CDR1 SGHNT and CDR2 YYREEE (reference sequence). This CDR3 spans 15 amino acids. In nucleotides, the CDR3 is TGTGCCAGCAGCTTAGGGGGCAGTGCTAACTATGGCTACACCTTC. Its protein product is CASSLGGSANYGYTF.

The chain is built from TRBV7-6 and TRBJ1-5; D gene unclear. The CDR3 covers 15 residues. CDR1 and CDR2 from the germline V gene are SGHVS and FNYEAQ. Trimming stripped 1 base from V and 0 bases from J, with 7 bases between. CDR3 DNA: TGTGCCAGCAGCTTAGGAGGGATTAGCAATCAGCCCCAGCATTTT. It codes for CASSLGGISNQPQHF.

In its sample, this clone was seen a few times. For the CDR3, the DNA is TGTGCCAGCAGCAAGGACTTCGGTAGCGGGAATGAGCAGTTCTTC. Translating gives CASSKDFGSGNEQFF. The chain is built from TRBV5-4 and TRBJ2-1; 7 bases agree with TRBD2. The CDR3 totals 15 residues. The V gene's germline CDR1 is SGHNT and CDR2 YYREEE (reference sequence). V was pared by 4 bases and J by 7 bases, with 11 bases of the junction left unmatched.

V gene TRBV14 combines with J gene TRBJ2-2; D is possibly TRBD1 (5 bases). Trimming left V 1 base short and J 11 bases short, with 14 bases between. Per germline, CDR1 SGHDN and CDR2 FVKESK. The CDR3 consists of 14 residues. The CDR3 is CASSQATGGAELFF. The CDR3 coding sequence is TGTGCCAGCAGCCAAGCGACCGGTGGGGCCGAGCTGTTTTTT.

About this clone: A junction boundary mismatches the germline segment, possibly from a read error. This sequence joins TRBV2 and TRBJ1-5, with D unclear. Germline loops: CDR1 SNHLY, CDR2 FYNNEI. The CDR3 is 12 amino acids. The CDR3 DNA follows: TGTGCCAGCAGGGAAGCCGATCAGCCCCAGCATTTT. It yields the protein CASREADQPQHF. Filled out from reference TRBV2 and TRBJ1-5, the complete variable domain reads EPEVTQTPSHQVTQMGQEVILRCVPISNHLYFYWYRQILGQKVEFLVSFYNNEISEKSEIFDDQFSVERPDGSNFTLKIRSTKLEDSAMYFCASREADQPQHFGDGTRLSIL.

This chain joins TRBV27 and TRBJ2-5, with TRBD2 identical over 10 bases. The germline CDR1 and CDR2 sequences are MNHEY and SMNVEV (reference sequence). This CDR3 is 15 amino acids long. Trimming took 4 bases from V and 5 from J; bases not matched to a gene: 7. The DNA for the CDR3 is TGTGCCAGCAGTTCTGGACTAGCGGAAGGCGAGACCCAGTACTTC. Its translation: CASSSGLAEGETQYF.

The chain combines TRBV25-1 with TRBJ1-1; perhaps TRBD1 as D (5 bases). This CDR3 has 13 amino acids. Trimming left V 8 bases short and J 5 bases short, with 15 bases between. Germline V gene data show CDR1 as MGHDK and CDR2 as SYGVNS. Here the CDR3 DNA reads TGTGCCAGCTCCAGCGGGGCGAGAACTGAAGCTTTCTTT. This gives the protein CASSSGARTEAFF.

The J gene is TRBJ1-5, the V gene TRBV2; D not resolved. V lost 6 bases, J lost 2 bases, and 14 bases lay in between. Germline CDR1 is SNHLY and CDR2 is FYNNEI. This CDR3 is 15 amino acids long. The CDR3 loop reads CASSFESFRNQPQHF. DNA of the CDR3: TGTGCCAGCAGCTTCGAGTCGTTTCGCAATCAGCCCCAGCATTTT. Combining the CDR3 with reference TRBV2 and TRBJ1-5 gives the whole variable domain EPEVTQTPSHQVTQMGQEVILRCVPISNHLYFYWYRQILGQKVEFLVSFYNNEISEKSEIFDDQFSVERPDGSNFTLKIRSTKLEDSAMYFCASSFESFRNQPQHFGDGTRLSIL.

The gene calls are TRBV28 and TRBJ1-5; 10 positions agree with TRBD1. Germline V lookup: CDR1 MDHEN, CDR2 SYDVKM. Trimming at V came to 8 bases and at J to 6 bases, leaving 4 bases not matched to a gene. The CDR3 is 13 residues long. This CDR3 is CASGTGVTQPQHF. The CDR3 coding sequence is TGTGCCAGCGGGACAGGGGTGACTCAGCCCCAGCATTTT.

The rearrangement uses TRBV19 and TRBJ1-3, with no clear D. V lost 0 bases to trimming and J lost 7 bases, with 19 bases between them. Germline V gives CDR1 LNHDA, CDR2 SQIVND (reference sequence). The CDR3 is 17 amino acids. The CDR3 nucleotides read TGTGCCAGTAGTATAGATCTCGGCCCCCCGGAGTGGAACACCATATATTTT. This gives the protein CASSIDLGPPEWNTIYF.

The chain couples TRBV9 to TRBJ1-2, with D unclear. V lost 0 bases and J 3 bases, leaving 12 bases between the germline ends. CDR1 is SGDLS, CDR2 YYNGEE, per germline. This CDR3 is 15 amino acids long. Here the CDR3 DNA reads TGTGCCAGCAGCGTAGAATGGTCTAGGGACTATGGCTACACCTTC. This translates into CASSVEWSRDYGYTF.

The chain carries TRBV7-8 and TRBJ2-7, with 7 bases identical to TRBD1. Trimming took 3 bases from V and 6 from J; bases not matched to a gene: 8. Per the germline V gene, CDR1 is SGHVS and CDR2 is FQNEAQ. The CDR3 has 14 residues. The CDR3 coding sequence is TGTGCCAGCAGCTTCTCCGGGACAGCCGGCGAGCAGTACTTC. Translating gives CASSFSGTAGEQYF.

J is TRBJ2-7 and V is TRBV6-5; no firm D call. This CDR3 has 13 residues. In germline, CDR1 is MNHEY, CDR2 SVGAGI. V was shortened by 0 bases and J by 5 bases, with 8 bases between the two germline ends. DNA of the CDR3: TGTGCCAGCAGTTACTCGACGGTCAACGAGCAGTACTTC. It yields the protein CASSYSTVNEQYF.